Below, 9 T cell receptor beta chains from the same sample are listed, as sequenced in a study of radiotherapy plus CTLA-4 blockade in lung cancer. Data came from immunoSEQ multiplex PCR; TCRdb stores just in-frame clones and leaves some out. The sample has some 96,000 clones; about 91% are singletons. The source was peripheral blood, collected from a patient treated with radiotherapy plus ipilimumab. The receptors here all came from a human donor with non-small cell lung cancer that progressed on radiotherapy plus ipilimumab.

V and J are TRBV11-2 and TRBJ1-1; D uncertain. The CDR3 loop spans 14 amino acids. CDR1 and CDR2 from the germline V gene are SGHAT and FQNNGV. The V end lost 1 base, the J end lost 4 bases, and 10 bases lay between the germline ends. CDR3 DNA sequence: TGTGCCAGCAGCTTAGTGTTGGGGTTCACTGAAGCTTTCTTT. Protein product: CASSLVLGFTEAFF. Full variable domain (remainder filled in from reference TRBV11-2 and TRBJ1-1): EAGVAQSPRYKIIEKRQSVAFWCNPISGHATLYWYQQILGQGPKLLIQFQNNGVVDDSQLPKDRFSAERLKGVDSTLKIQPAKLEDSAVYLCASSLVLGFTEAFFGQGTRLTVV.

This chain links TRBV5-4 with TRBJ2-7; 13 nucleotides agree with TRBD2. Germline V gives CDR1 SGHNT, CDR2 YYREEE (reference sequence). V lost 4 bases to trimming and J lost 3 bases; unmatched junction nucleotides: 10. The CDR3 runs to 17 residues. The chain's CDR3 is CASSRGTSGIRSYEQYF. The CDR3 DNA follows: TGTGCCAGCAGCCGCGGGACTAGCGGGATTCGGAGCTACGAGCAGTACTTC. The variable domain in full, with the rest retrieved from reference TRBV5-4 and TRBJ2-7, is ETGVTQSPTHLIKTRGQQVTLRCSSQSGHNTVSWYQQALGQGPQFIFQYYREEENGRGNFPPRFSGLQFPNYSSELNVNALELDDSALYLCASSRGTSGIRSYEQYFGPGTRLTVT.

The chain couples TRBV11-2 to TRBJ2-2; 10 bases fit TRBD2. Germline V gene lookup returns CDR1 SGHAT and CDR2 FQNNGV. The trim removed 5 bases at V and 3 bases at J, leaving 3 bases unmatched. The CDR3 is 15 residues long. CDR3 sequence (DNA): TGTGCCAGCAGCCGGACTAGCGGATACACCGGGGAGCTGTTTTTT. It yields the protein CASSRTSGYTGELFF.

The chain has TRBV12-2 and TRBJ2-2; TRBD1, as called in the table, went unchecked against the DNA. TRBV12-2 is flagged as a pseudogene. There are 17 residues in the CDR3. The CDR3 region has the DNA TGTGCAAGTCGCTTAGGCGGGGACAGGGGTTGCACCGGGGAGCTGTTTTTT. Its translation is CASRLGGDRGCTGELFF.

The chain recombines TRBV18 with TRBJ1-2; D uncertain. V dropped 3 bases and J dropped 4 bases, with 9 bases sitting between them. Germline lookup yields CDR1 KGHSH and CDR2 LQKENI. The CDR3 contains 13 residues. The CDR3 DNA sequence: TGTGCCAGCTCACCCTCCGGGCCCTATGGCTACACCTTC. It specifies CASSPSGPYGYTF.

V gene TRBV29-1 combines with J gene TRBJ1-5; TRBD1 matches at 7 bases. J gave up 6 bases and V 5 bases, and 7 bases lay outside the gene matches. Looked up from germline, CDR1 is SQVTM and CDR2 is ANQGSEA. The CDR3 spans 13 residues. CDR3 region: CSVQQGIGQPQHF. The CDR3 DNA sequence: TGCAGCGTTCAACAGGGGATTGGTCAGCCCCAGCATTTT.

A word on this clone: The same CDR3 can be traced to other DNA sequences in this sample. CDR3 amino acids: CASSQGQGQSNTEAFF. CDR3 DNA: TGTGCCAGTAGCCAAGGACAGGGCCAATCGAACACTGAAGCTTTCTTT. The gene calls are TRBV5-4 and TRBJ1-1; TRBD1 agrees at 8 bases. V was clipped by 8 bases and J by 1 base; unmatched bases: 13. Germline V gene data show CDR1 as SGHNT and CDR2 as YYREEE (reference sequence). The CDR3 is 16 amino acids.

The rearrangement links TRBV18 to TRBJ2-7; unclear D gene. The CDR3 contains 16 residues. In germline, CDR1 is KGHSH, CDR2 LQKENI. V dropped 3 bases and J dropped 4 bases, with 19 bases sitting between them. CDR3 coding DNA: TGTGCCAGCTCACCGTCCCCAGCCGCAGCATCTTACGAGCAGTACTTC. Protein product: CASSPSPAAASYEQYF.

V gene TRBV6-5 combines with J gene TRBJ2-7; no firm D call. V was clipped by 8 bases and J by 2 bases, with 13 bases between them. Per germline, CDR1 MNHEY and CDR2 SVGAGI. This CDR3 spans 13 amino acids. The CDR3 reads CASSGHGAYEQYF. The CDR3 DNA is TGTGCCAGCTCGGGCCATGGGGCCTACGAGCAGTACTTC.